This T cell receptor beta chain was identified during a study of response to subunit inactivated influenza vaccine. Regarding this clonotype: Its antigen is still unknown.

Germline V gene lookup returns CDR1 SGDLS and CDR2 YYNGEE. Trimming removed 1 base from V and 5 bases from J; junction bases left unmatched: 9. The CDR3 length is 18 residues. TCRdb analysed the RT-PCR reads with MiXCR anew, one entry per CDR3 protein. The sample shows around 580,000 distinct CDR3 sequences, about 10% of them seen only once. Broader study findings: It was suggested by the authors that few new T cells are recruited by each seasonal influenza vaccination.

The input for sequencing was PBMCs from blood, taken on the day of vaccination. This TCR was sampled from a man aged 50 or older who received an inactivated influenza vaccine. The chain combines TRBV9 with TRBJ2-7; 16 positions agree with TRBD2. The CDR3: CASSVTGLAGGPFDEQYF. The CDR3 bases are TGTGCCAGCAGCGTAACGGGACTAGCGGGAGGGCCTTTCGACGAGCAGTACTTC.